Below, one T cell receptor beta chain is given with its context. Clones were read by immunoSEQ multiplex PCR, and TCRdb kept only the in-frame ones, dropping some. The sample holds about 140,000 clones; approximately 90% are singletons and the top ten take roughly 4%. This sample is part of a study of blood T cell repertoires in COVID-19. Across the study: Samples representing acute and convalescent COVID-19 were sourced from the United States, Italy and Spain.

CDR1 and CDR2 (germline): SGHTA, FQGNSA. After removal of 3 bases from V and 1 base from J, the junction contained 1 base not matched to a gene. The CDR3 length is 14 residues. The sequenced material came from peripheral blood. V gene TRBV7-2 combines with J gene TRBJ2-5; 8 positions match TRBD2. The clonotype comes from a woman aged 40 to 49 with acute or convalescent COVID-19. The CDR3 region is CASSFGTSQETQYF. CDR3 nucleotides: TGTGCCAGCAGCTTCGGGACTAGCCAAGAGACCCAGTACTTC.